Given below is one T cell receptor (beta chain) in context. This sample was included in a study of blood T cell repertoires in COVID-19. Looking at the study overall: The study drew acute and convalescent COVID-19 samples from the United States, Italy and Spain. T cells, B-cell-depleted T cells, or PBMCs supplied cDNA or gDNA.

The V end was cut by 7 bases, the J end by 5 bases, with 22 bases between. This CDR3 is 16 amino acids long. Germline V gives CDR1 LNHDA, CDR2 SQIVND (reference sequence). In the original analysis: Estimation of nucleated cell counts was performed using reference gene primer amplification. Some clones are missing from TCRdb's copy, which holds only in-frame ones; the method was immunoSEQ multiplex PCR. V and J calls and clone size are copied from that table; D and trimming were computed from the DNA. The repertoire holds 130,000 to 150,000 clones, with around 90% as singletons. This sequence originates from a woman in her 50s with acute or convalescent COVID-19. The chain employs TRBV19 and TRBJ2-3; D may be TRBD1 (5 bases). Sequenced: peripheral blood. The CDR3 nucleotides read TGTGCCAGTAACTCCTTAGGGGCTGGAATGGGAGATACGCAGTATTTT. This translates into CASNSLGAGMGDTQYF.